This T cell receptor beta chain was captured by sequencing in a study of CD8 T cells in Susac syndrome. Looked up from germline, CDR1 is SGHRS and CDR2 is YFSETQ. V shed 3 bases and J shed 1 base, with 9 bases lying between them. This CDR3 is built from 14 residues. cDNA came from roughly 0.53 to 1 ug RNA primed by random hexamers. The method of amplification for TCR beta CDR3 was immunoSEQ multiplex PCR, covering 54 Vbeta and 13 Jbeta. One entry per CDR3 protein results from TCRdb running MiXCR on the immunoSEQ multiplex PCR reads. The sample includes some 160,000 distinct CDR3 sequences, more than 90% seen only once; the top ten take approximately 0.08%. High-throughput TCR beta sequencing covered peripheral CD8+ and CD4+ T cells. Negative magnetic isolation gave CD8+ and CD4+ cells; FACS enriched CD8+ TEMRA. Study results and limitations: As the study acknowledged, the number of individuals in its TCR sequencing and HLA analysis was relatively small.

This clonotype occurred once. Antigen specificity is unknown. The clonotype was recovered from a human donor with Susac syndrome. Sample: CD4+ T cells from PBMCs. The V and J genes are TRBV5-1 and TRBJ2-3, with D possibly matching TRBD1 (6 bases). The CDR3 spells CASSYRDRTDTQYF. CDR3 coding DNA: TGCGCCAGCAGCTACAGGGATCGCACAGATACGCAGTATTTT.